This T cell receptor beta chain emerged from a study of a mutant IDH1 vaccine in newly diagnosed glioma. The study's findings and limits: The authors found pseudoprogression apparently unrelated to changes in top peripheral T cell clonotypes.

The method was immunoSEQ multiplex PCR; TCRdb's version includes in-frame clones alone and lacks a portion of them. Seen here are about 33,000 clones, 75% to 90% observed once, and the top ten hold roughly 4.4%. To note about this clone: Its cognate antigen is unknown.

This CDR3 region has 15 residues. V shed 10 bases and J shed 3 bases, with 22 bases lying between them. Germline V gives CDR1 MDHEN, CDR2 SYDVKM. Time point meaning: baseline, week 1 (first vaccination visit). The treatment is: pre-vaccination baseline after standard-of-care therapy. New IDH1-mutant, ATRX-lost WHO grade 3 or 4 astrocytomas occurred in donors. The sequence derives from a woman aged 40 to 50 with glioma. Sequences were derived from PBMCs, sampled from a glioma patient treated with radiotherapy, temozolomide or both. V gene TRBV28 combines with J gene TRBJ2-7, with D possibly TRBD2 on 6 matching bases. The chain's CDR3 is CAIQWGGGRNYEQYF. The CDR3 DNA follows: TGTGCCATCCAGTGGGGAGGCGGACGAAACTACGAGCAGTACTTC.